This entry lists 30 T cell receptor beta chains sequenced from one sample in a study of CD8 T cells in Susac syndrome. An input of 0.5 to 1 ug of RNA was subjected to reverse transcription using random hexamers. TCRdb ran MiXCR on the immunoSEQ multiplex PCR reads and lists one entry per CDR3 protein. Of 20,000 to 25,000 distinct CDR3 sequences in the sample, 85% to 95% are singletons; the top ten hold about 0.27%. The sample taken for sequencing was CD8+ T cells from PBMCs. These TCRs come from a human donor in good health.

This CDR3 is CATSGPGSSYNEQFF. DNA of the CDR3: TGTGCCACCAGTGGTCCGGGGAGCTCCTACAATGAGCAGTTCTTC. The rearrangement joins TRBV24-1 to TRBJ2-1; TRBD2 might be the D (5 bases). This CDR3 has 15 residues. Deletions cut 5 bases from V and 0 bases from J, with 10 bases between. Germline assignment: CDR1 KGHDR and CDR2 SFDVKD.

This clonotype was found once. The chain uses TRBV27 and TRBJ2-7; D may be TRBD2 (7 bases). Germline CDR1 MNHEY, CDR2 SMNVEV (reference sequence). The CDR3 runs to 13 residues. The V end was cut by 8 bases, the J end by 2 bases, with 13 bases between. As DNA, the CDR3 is TGTGCCAGCGCTGCGGGGGCTACCTACGAGCAGTACTTC. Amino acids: CASAAGATYEQYF.

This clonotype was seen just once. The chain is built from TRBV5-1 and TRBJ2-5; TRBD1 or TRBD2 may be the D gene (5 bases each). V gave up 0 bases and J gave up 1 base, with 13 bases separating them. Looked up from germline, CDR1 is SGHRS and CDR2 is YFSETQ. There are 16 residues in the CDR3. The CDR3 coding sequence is TGCGCCAGCAGCTTGGGGGACGGCAGCCTCCAAGAGACCCAGTACTTC. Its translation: CASSLGDGSLQETQYF.

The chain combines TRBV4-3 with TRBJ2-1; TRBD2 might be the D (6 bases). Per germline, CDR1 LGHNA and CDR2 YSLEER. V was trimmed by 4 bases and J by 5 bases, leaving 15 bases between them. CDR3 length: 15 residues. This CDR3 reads CASSRGGAKNNEQFF. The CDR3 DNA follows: TGCGCCAGCAGCCGAGGAGGGGCTAAGAACAATGAGCAGTTCTTC.

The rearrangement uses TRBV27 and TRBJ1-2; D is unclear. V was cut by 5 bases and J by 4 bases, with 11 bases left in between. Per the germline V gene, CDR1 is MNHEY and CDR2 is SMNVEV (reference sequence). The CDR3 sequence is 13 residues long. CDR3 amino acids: CASSLGMGYGYTF. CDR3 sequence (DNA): TGTGCCAGCAGTCTCGGGATGGGCTATGGCTACACCTTC.

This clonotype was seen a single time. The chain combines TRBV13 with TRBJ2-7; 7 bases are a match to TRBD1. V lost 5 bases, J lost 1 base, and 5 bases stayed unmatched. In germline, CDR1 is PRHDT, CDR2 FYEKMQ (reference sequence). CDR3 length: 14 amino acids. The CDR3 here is CASSVGTASYEQYF. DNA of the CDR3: TGTGCCAGCAGCGTCGGGACAGCGTCCTACGAGCAGTACTTC.

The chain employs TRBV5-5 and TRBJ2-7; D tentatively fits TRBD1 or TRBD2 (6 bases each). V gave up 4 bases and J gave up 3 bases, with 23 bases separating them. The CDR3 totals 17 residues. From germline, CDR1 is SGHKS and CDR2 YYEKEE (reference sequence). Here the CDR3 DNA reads TGTGCCAGCAGCCCAAGGGAATTTTTGGGGGGCCTCTACGAGCAGTACTTC. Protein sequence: CASSPREFLGGLYEQYF.

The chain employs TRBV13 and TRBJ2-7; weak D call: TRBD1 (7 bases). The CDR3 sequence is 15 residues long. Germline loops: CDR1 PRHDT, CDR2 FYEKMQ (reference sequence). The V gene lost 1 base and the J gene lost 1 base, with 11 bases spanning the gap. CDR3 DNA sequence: TGTGCCAGCAGCTTAGAGGGGGGACAGTCCTACGAGCAGTACTTC. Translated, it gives CASSLEGGQSYEQYF.

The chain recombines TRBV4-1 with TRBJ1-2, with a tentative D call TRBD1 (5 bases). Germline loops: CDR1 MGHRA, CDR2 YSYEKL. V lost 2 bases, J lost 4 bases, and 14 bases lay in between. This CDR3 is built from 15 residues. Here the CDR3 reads CASSQLQVGSYGYTF. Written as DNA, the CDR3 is TGCGCCAGCAGCCAATTACAGGTCGGAAGCTATGGCTACACCTTC.

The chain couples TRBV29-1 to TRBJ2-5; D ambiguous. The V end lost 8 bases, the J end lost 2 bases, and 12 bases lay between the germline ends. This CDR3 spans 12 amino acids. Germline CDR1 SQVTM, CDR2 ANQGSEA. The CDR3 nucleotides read TGCAGCCCCAGGACGGAACAAGAGACCCAGTACTTC. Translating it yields CSPRTEQETQYF. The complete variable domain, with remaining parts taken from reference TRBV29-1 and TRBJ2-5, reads SAVISQKPSRDICQRGTSLTIQCQVDSQVTMMFWYRQQPGQSLTLIATANQGSEATYESGFVIDKFPISRPNLTFSTLTVSNMSPEDSSIYLCSPRTEQETQYFGPGTRLLVL.

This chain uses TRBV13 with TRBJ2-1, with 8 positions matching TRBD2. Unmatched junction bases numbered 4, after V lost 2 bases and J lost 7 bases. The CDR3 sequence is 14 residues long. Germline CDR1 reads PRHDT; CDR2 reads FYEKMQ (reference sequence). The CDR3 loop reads CASSLRGGRNEQFF. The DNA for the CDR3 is TGTGCCAGCAGCTTACGCGGGGGGAGGAATGAGCAGTTCTTC.

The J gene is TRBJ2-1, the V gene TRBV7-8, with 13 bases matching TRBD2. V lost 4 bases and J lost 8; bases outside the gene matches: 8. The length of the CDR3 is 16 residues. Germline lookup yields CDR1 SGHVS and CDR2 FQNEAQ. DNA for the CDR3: TGTGCCAGCAGCTGGGGGACTAGCGGGGTATTGGATGAGCAGTTCTTC. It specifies CASSWGTSGVLDEQFF.

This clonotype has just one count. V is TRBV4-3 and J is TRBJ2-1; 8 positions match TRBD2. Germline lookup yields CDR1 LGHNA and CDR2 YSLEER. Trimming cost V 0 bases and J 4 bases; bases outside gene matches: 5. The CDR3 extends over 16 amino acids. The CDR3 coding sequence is TGCGCCAGCAGCCAAGAGTTCGCTAGCGGGTACAATGAGCAGTTCTTC. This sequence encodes CASSQEFASGYNEQFF.

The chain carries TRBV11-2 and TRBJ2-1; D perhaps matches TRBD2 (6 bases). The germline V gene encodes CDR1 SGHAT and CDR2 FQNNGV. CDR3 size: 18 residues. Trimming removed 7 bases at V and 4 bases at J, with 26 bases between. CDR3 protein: CASNLGAAGPYTYNEQFF. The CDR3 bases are TGTGCCAGCAATTTAGGGGCGGCGGGGCCCTATACTTACAATGAGCAGTTCTTC.

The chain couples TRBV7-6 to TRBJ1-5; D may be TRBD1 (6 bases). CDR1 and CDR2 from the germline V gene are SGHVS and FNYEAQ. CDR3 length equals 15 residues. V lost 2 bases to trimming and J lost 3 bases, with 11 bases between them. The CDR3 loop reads CASSLWSGVNQPQHF. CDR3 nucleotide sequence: TGTGCCAGCAGCTTATGGTCAGGGGTCAATCAGCCCCAGCATTTT.

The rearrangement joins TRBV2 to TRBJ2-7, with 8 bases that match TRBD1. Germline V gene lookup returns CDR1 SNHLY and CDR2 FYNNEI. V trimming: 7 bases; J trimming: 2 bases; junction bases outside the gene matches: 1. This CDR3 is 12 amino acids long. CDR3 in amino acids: CASKDRAYEQYF. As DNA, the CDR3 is TGTGCCAGCAAGGACAGGGCCTACGAGCAGTACTTC.

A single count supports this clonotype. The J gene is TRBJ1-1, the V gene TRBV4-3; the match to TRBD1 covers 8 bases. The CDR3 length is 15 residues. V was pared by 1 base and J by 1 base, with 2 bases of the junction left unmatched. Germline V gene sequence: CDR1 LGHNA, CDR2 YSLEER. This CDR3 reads CASSQGTGKNTEAFF. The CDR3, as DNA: TGCGCCAGCAGCCAAGGGACAGGGAAGAACACTGAAGCTTTCTTT.

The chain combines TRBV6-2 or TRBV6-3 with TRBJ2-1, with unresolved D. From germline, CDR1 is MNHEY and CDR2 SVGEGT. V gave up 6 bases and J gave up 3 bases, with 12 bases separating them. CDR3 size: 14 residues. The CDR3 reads CASSSLSFYNEQFF. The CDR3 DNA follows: TGTGCCAGCAGCTCCCTTTCCTTCTACAATGAGCAGTTCTTC.

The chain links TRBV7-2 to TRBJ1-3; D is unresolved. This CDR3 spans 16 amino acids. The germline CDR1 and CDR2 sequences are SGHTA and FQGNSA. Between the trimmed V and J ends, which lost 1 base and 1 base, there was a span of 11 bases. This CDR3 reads CASSLGYARSGNTIYF. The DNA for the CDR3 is TGTGCCAGCAGCTTAGGGTACGCGCGATCTGGAAACACCATATATTTT.

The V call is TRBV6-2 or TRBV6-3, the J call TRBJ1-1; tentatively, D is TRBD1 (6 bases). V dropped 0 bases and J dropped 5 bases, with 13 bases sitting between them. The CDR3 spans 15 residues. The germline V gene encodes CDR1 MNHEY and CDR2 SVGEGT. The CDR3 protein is CASSYSLGGRTEAFF. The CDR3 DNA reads TGTGCCAGCAGTTACTCCCTCGGGGGGCGGACTGAAGCTTTCTTT.

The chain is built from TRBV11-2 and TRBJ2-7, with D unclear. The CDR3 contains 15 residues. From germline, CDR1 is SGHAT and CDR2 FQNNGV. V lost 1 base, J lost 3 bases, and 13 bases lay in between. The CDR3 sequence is CASSLGSAVSYEQYF. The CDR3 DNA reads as TGTGCCAGCAGCTTAGGGAGCGCCGTTAGCTACGAGCAGTACTTC.

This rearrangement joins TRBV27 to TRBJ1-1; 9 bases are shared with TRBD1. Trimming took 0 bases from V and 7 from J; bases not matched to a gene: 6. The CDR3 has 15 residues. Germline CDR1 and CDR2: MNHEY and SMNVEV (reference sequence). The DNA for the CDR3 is TGTGCCAGCAGTTTATCGACAGGGGGTCTTGTTGAAGCTTTCTTT. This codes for CASSLSTGGLVEAFF.

As DNA, the CDR3 is TGTGCCAGCAGTTACTCGATTCAGGGGTATAAGAACACTGAAGCTTTCTTT. Translation: CASSYSIQGYKNTEAFF. The V gene is TRBV6-2 or TRBV6-3, the J gene TRBJ1-1, with D tentatively TRBD1 (6 bases). CDR1 MNHEY and CDR2 SVGEGT come from the germline V gene. The CDR3 length is 17 residues. V was clipped by 0 bases and J by 1 base, with 15 bases between them.

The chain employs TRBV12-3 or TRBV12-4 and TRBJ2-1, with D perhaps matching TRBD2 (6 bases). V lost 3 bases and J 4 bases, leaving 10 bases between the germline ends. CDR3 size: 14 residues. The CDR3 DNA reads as TGTGCCAGCAGTTTCGGGGGAAGGTACAATGAGCAGTTCTTC. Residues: CASSFGGRYNEQFF.

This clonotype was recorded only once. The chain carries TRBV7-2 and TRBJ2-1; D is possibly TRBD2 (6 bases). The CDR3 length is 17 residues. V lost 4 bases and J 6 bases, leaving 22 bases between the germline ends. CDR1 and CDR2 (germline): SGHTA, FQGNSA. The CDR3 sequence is CASSSPGVWGQGNEQFF. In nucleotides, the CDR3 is TGTGCCAGCAGCTCCCCGGGGGTATGGGGCCAGGGCAATGAGCAGTTCTTC.

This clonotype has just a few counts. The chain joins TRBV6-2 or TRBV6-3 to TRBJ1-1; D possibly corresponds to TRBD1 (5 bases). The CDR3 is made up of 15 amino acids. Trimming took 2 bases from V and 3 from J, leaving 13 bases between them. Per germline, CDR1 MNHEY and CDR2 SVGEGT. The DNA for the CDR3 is TGTGCCAGCAGTTACGAGAGGGGATGGGACACTGAAGCTTTCTTT. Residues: CASSYERGWDTEAFF.

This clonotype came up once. The CDR3 here is CASSEPLAAQGAQYF. The CDR3, as DNA: TGTGCCAGCAGTGAACCCCTCGCGGCCCAGGGGGCCCAGTACTTC. The rearrangement uses TRBV2 and TRBJ2-5, with 7 bases identical to TRBD1. From germline, CDR1 is SNHLY and CDR2 FYNNEI. The J segment lost 9 bases and the V segment lost 2 bases, leaving 12 bases of the junction unmatched. CDR3 length: 15 amino acids.

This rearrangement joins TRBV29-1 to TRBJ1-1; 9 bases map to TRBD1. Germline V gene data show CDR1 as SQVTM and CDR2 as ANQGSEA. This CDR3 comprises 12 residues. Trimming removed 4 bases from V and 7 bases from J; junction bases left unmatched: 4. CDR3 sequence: CSVGTGADEAFF. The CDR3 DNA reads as TGCAGCGTTGGGACAGGGGCCGATGAAGCTTTCTTT.

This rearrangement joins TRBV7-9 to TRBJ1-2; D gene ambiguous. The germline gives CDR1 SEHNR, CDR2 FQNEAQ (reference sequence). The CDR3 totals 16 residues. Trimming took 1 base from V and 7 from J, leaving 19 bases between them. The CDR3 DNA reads TGTGCCAGCAGCTTAGATTCGGAAGCCTCCCGGGGTGGCTACACCTTC. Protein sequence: CASSLDSEASRGGYTF.

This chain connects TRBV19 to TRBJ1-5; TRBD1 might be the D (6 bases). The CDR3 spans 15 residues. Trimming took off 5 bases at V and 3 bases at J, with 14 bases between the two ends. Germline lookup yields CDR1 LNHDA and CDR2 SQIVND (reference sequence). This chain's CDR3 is CASSPWDTSNQPQHF. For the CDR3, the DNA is TGTGCCAGTAGTCCGTGGGACACCTCCAATCAGCCCCAGCATTTT.